This TCR beta chain comes out of a study of shared T cell receptors in the human thymus. Clones were sequenced by immunoSEQ multiplex PCR, and TCRdb holds only the in-frame ones, with some missing. Here the sample spans hundreds of thousands of clones, about 87% being singletons. About this clone: Its ends do not fully match the called genes, so a read error is possible. Other DNA sequences in the same sample also yield this CDR3.

The CDR3 length is 15 residues. Germline V lookup: CDR1 SGHDN, CDR2 FVKESK. This same sample was also part of a study on human thymus T cells. That publication notes: Those donating were healthy Finnish infants in corrective surgery for congenital heart defects. The study used thymus tissue resected during corrective heart surgery.

Sequencing input: thymocytes. This TCR was recovered from a boy under two years old with a congenital heart defect. The chain uses TRBV14 and TRBJ1-6; tentative D call: TRBD1 (5 bases). The CDR3 here is CASSPWQGGNSPLHF. CDR3 sequence (DNA): TGTGCCAGCAGCCCCTGGCAGGGCGGTAATTCCCCCCTCCACTTT.